This TCR beta chain was obtained from a study of early T cells in non-severe SARS-CoV-2 infection. This clonotype was counted only a few times. TCRdb re-called the 5' RACE reads with MiXCR, one entry per CDR3 protein. The sample includes some 60,000 distinct CDR3 sequences, over 7.5% of them seen just once. Germline CDR1 SQVTM, CDR2 ANQGSEA. The CDR3 runs to 13 residues. Trimming pared 3 bases from V and 8 bases from J, leaving 11 bases between. This clonotype originated in an adult who was a healthcare worker with PCR-confirmed SARS-CoV-2 infection or an uninfected control (not recorded which). The genes are TRBV29-1 and TRBJ2-6; possible D gene TRBD2, 5 bases. The sample consisted of whole blood. The CDR3 loop is CSVDGVSSNVLTF. The CDR3 DNA reads as TGCAGCGTTGACGGGGTATCGTCCAACGTCCTGACTTTC.